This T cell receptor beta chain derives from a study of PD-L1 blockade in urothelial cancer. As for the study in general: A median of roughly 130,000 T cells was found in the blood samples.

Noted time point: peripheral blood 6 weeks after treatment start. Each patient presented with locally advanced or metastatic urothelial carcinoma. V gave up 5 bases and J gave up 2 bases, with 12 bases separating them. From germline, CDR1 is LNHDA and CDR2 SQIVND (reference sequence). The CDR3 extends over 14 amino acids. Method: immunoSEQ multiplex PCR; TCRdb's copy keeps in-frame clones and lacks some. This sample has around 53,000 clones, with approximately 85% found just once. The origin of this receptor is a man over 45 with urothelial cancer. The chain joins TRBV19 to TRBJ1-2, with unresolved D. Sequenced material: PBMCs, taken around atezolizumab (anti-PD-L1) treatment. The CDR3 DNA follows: TGTGCCAGTAGTGGTGAGGGTTCCAACTATGGCTACACCTTC. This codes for CASSGEGSNYGYTF.